The clone carrying this T cell receptor (beta chain) was seen many times. What it recognizes is unknown. The data were taken from a study of CD8 T cells in ankylosing spondylitis. V shed 4 bases and J shed 7 bases, with 2 bases lying between them. The CDR3 loop spans 10 amino acids. CDR1 MDHEN and CDR2 SYDVKM come from the germline V gene. TCR beta libraries were made by quantitative 5'-RACE with molecular barcodes. TCRdb itself ran the 5' RACE reads through MiXCR, one entry per CDR3 protein. Altogether around 490,000 distinct CDR3 sequences are present, about 5.2% being singletons, with the ten largest covering roughly 3.3%. Points from the study as a whole: Matched ankylosing spondylitis synovial fluid reportedly contained a significantly enriched population of disease-linked clones. Earlier reports found some motif variants in synovial fluid and blood in reactive arthritis. Apparently characteristic of ankylosing spondylitis blood was a TCR beta motif (under ten highly homologous variants). With a CD8+ phenotype, disease-linked clones were relatively rare in peripheral blood.

The chain combines TRBV28 with TRBJ1-5, with D unclear. Sequencing was carried out using blood, either unsorted or a sorted T cell fraction (not recorded which). This clonotype was sampled from a male donor with ankylosing spondylitis. The CDR3 protein is CASSWQPQHF. The CDR3 nucleotides read TGTGCCAGCAGTTGGCAGCCCCAGCATTTT.